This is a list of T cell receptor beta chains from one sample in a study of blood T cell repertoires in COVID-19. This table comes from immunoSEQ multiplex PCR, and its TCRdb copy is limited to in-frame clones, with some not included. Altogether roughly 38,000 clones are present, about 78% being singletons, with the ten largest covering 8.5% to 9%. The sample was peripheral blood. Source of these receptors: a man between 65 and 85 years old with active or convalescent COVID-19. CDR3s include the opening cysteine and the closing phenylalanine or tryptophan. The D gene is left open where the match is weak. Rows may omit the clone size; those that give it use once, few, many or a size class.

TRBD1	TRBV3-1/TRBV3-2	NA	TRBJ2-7	CASSPNRGLGDEQYF	TGTGCCAGCAGCCCAAACAGGGGGCTGGGCGACGAGCAGTACTTC
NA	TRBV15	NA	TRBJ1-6	CATSRDREGGGSPLHF	TGTGCCACCAGCAGAGATAGGGAGGGGGGTGGCTCACCCCTCCACTTT
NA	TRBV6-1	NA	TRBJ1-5	CASSEAVGQPQHF	TGTGCCAGCAGTGAAGCGGTGGGCCAGCCCCAGCATTTT
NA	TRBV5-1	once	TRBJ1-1	CASSLWQGASEAFF	TGCGCCAGCAGCTTGTGGCAGGGCGCGTCTGAAGCTTTCTTT
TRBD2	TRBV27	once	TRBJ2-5	CASSLRGGKETQYF	TGTGCCAGCAGTCTCCGGGGGGGTAAAGAGACCCAGTACTTC
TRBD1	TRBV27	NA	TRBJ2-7	CASNLIRDRDYEQYF	TGTGCCAGCAACCTCATCCGGGACAGGGACTACGAGCAGTACTTC
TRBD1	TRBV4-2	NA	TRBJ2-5	CASSQGGQGASETQYF	TGTGCCAGCAGCCAAGGGGGACAGGGGGCTTCGGAGACCCAGTACTTC
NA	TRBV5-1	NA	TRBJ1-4	CASSLGTINEKLFF	TGCGCCAGCAGCTTGGGGACAATTAATGAAAAACTGTTTTTT
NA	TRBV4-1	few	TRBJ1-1	CASNIPTRRRGTEAFF	TGCGCCAGCAATATCCCCACGAGGAGGCGTGGCACTGAAGCTTTCTTT
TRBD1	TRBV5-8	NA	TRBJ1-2	CASSGRTGHYGYTF	TGTGCCAGCAGCGGCAGGACAGGCCACTATGGCTACACCTTC
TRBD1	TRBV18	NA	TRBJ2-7	CASSPGQGRYEQYF	TGTGCCAGCTCACCGGGACAGGGAAGGTACGAGCAGTACTTC
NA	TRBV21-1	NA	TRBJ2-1	CASSKEMVGHYNEQFF	TGTGCCAGCAGCAAAGAAATGGTCGGACATTACAATGAGCAGTTCTTC
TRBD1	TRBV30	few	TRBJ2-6	CARGQASGANVLTF	TGTGCCCGCGGACAGGCCTCTGGGGCCAACGTCCTGACTTTC
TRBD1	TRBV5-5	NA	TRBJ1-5	CASSQWGQWNQPQHF	TGTGCCAGCAGCCAGTGGGGACAGTGGAATCAGCCCCAGCATTTT
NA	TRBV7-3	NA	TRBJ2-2	CASSIQGSNTGELFF	TGTGCCAGCAGCATACAGGGTTCGAACACCGGGGAGCTGTTTTTT
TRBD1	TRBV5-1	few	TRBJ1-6	CASSLESRAGGYSPLHF	TGCGCCAGCAGCTTGGAGAGTAGGGCAGGGGGGTATTCACCCCTCCACTTT
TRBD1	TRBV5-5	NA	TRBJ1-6	CASSQNTGTANSPLHF	TGTGCCAGCAGCCAGAACACCGGGACAGCAAATTCACCCCTCCACTTT
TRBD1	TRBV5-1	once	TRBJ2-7	CASSLGFGQGYEQYF	TGCGCCAGCAGCTTGGGATTTGGACAGGGTTACGAGCAGTACTTC
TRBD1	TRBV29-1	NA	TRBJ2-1	CSASWDREGEQFF	TGCAGCGCCAGCTGGGACAGGGAGGGTGAGCAGTTCTTC
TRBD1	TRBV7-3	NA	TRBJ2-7	CASSSGQGSPEQYF	TGTGCCAGCAGCTCGGGACAGGGATCCCCCGAGCAGTACTTC
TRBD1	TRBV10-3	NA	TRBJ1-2	CAITPDRASNYGYTF	TGTGCCATCACCCCGGACAGGGCTTCTAACTATGGCTACACCTTC
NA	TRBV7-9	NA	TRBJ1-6	CASSYHGASGSPLHF	TGTGCCAGCAGTTACCATGGAGCTTCGGGTTCACCCCTCCACTTT
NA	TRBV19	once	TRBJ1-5	CATRRWGEGQPQHF	TGTGCCACCCGGAGGTGGGGAGAGGGTCAGCCCCAGCATTTT
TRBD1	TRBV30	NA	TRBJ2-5	CAWSTGGMETQYF	TGTGCCTGGAGTACAGGGGGGATGGAGACCCAGTACTTC
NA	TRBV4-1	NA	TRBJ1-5	CASSHTGRHQNQPQHF	TGCGCCAGCAGCCATACCGGTAGACACCAGAATCAGCCCCAGCATTTT
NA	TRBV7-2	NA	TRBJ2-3	CASSLGGRRTDTQYF	TGTGCCAGCAGCTTGGGGGGGCGGCGGACAGATACGCAGTATTTT
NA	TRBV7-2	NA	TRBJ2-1	CASSLNQVYNEQFF	TGTGCCAGCAGCTTAAATCAGGTTTACAATGAGCAGTTCTTC
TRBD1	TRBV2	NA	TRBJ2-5	CASSEGVTGGQETQYF	TGTGCCAGCAGTGAGGGAGTGACAGGGGGCCAAGAGACCCAGTACTTC
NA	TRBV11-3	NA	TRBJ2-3	CASSLGGGTDTQYF	TGTGCCAGCAGCTTAGGGGGGGGCACAGATACGCAGTATTTT
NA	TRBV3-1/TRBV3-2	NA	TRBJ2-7	CASSQGGYEQYF	TGTGCCAGCAGCCAAGGAGGCTACGAGCAGTACTTC
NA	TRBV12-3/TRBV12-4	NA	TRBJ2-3	CASRGLTDTQYF	TGTGCCAGCAGGGGGCTCACAGATACGCAGTATTTT
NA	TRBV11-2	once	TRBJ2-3	CASSPYTDTQYF	TGTGCCAGCAGCCCCTACACAGATACGCAGTATTTT
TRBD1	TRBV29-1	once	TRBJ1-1	CSVVPGQGEAFF	TGCAGCGTTGTCCCTGGACAGGGAGAAGCTTTCTTT
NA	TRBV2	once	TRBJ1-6	CASSDPGVLTLHF	TGTGCCAGCAGTGACCCCGGGGTTCTAACCCTCCACTTT
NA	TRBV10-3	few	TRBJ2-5	CAISIQGQETQYF	TGTGCCATCAGCATTCAGGGCCAAGAGACCCAGTACTTC
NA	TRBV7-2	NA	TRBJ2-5	CASSFDKRTETHF	TGTGCCAGCAGCTTCGACAAAAGGACAGAGACTCACTTC
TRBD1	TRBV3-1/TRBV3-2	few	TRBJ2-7	CASSHGMRTGFVLGEQYF	TGTGCCAGCAGCCATGGGATGAGGACAGGGTTTGTGCTAGGCGAGCAGTACTTC
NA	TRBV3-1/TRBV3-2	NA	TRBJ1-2	CASSYSVNYGYTF	TGTGCCAGCAGCTACTCGGTGAACTATGGCTACACCTTC
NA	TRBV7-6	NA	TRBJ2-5	CASIYGETQYF	TGTGCCAGCATCTACGGGGAGACCCAGTACTTC
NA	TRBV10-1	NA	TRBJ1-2	CASIPPRRGYTF	TGCGCCAGCATCCCGCCCCGGCGGGGCTACACCTTC
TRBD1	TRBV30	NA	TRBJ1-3	CAWIGRGRGNTIYF	TGTGCCTGGATAGGCAGGGGGCGCGGAAACACCATATATTTT
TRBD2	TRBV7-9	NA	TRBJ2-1	CASSLVAGGNNEQFF	TGTGCCAGCAGCCTCGTAGCGGGGGGAAACAATGAGCAGTTCTTC
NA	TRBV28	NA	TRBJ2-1	CATLQGGAANEQFF	TGTGCCACCCTACAGGGGGGGGCCGCCAATGAGCAGTTCTTC
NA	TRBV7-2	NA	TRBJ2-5	CASSLARRTQETQYF	TGTGCCAGCAGCTTAGCGCGGAGGACCCAGGAGACCCAGTACTTC
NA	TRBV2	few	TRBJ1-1	CATSAQARSNTEAFF	TGTGCCACTTCGGCCCAGGCCCGATCGAACACTGAAGCTTTCTTT
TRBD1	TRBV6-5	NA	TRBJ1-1	CASRGQGGVAFF	TGTGCCAGCAGGGGACAGGGGGGCGTCGCTTTCTTT
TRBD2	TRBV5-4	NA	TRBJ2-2	CASTSGGLNTGELFF	TGTGCCAGCACCAGCGGGGGGTTGAACACCGGGGAGCTGTTTTTT
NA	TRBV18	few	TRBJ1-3	CASSPSSRTGNTIYF	TGTGCCAGCTCACCATCTAGTCGAACTGGAAACACCATATATTTT